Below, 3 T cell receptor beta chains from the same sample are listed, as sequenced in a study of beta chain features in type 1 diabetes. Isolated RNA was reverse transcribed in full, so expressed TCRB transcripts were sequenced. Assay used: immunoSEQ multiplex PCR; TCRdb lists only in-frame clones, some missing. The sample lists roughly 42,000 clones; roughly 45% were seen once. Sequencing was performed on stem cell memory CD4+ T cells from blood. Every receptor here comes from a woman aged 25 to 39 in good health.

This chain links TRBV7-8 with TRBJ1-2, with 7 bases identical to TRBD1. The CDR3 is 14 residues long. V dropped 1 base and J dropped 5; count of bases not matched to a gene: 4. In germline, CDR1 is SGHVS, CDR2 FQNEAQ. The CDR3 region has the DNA TGTGCCAGCAGCTTAGTCGACAGGGCTTATGGCTACACCTTC. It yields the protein CASSLVDRAYGYTF.

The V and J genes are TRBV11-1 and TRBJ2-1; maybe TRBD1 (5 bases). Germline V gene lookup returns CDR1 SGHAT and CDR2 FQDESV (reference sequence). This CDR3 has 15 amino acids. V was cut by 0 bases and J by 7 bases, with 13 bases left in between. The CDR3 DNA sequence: TGTGCCAGCAGCTTAGCGGGGCGCGGAAGGAATGAGCAGTTCTTC. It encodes CASSLAGRGRNEQFF.

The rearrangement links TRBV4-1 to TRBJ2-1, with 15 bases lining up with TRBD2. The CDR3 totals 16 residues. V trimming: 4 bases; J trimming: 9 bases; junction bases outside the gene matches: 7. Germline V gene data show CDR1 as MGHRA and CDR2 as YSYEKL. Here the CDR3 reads CASSLGLAGGEVEQFF. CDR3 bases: TGCGCCAGCAGCCTCGGACTAGCGGGAGGGGAGGTTGAGCAGTTCTTC.